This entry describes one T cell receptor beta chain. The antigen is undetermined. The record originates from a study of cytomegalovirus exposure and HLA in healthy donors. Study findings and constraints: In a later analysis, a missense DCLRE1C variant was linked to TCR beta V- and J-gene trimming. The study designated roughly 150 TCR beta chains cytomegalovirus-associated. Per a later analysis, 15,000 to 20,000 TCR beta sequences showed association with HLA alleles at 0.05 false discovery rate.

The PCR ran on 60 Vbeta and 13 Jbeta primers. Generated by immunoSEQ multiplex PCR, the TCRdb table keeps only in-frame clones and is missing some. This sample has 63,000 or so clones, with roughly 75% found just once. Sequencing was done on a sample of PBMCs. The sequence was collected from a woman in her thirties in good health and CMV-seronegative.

CDR3 DNA sequence: TGTGCCAGCTGTCGTCAGGCCAGCTATGGCTACACCTTC. Its protein is CASCRQASYGYTF. This chain links TRBV5-6 with TRBJ1-2; D gene uncertain. V lost 7 bases and J 4 bases, leaving 14 bases between the germline ends. In germline, CDR1 is SGHDT, CDR2 YYEEEE. CDR3 length: 13 amino acids.